The T cell receptor (beta chain) described here comes from a study of OX40 agonist ivuxolimab in advanced cancers. Whole-study results and caveats: A proportion of nonresponders additionally exhibited low normalized T-cell clonal expansion. The mean number of expanded clones was higher in CD8+ T cells than in CD4+. In the 0.1-3.0 mg/kg groups, partial responders showed among the lowest expansion. No determination was made of the antigen specificity of the expanded peripheral T cells.

The method was immunoSEQ multiplex PCR; TCRdb's version includes in-frame clones alone and lacks a portion of them. Of roughly 67,000 clones listed, 87% were seen once; the top ten hold 4%. Remarks on this clone: The antigen is unknown.

With 5 bases clipped from V and 6 bases from J, the junction kept 1 base outside the gene matches. The length of the CDR3 is 12 residues. CDR1 and CDR2 from the germline V gene are KGHSH and LQKENI. The sequence was obtained from an adult with an advanced solid tumor such as melanoma, head and neck, liver or kidney cancer. V gene TRBV18 combines with J gene TRBJ2-3; 8 positions agree with TRBD1. Source: CD4+ or CD8+ T cells sorted from blood, taken in a trial of the OX40 agonist ivuxolimab. CDR3 protein: CASSRTGDTQYF. The CDR3 bases are TGTGCCAGCTCAAGGACAGGGGATACGCAGTATTTT.